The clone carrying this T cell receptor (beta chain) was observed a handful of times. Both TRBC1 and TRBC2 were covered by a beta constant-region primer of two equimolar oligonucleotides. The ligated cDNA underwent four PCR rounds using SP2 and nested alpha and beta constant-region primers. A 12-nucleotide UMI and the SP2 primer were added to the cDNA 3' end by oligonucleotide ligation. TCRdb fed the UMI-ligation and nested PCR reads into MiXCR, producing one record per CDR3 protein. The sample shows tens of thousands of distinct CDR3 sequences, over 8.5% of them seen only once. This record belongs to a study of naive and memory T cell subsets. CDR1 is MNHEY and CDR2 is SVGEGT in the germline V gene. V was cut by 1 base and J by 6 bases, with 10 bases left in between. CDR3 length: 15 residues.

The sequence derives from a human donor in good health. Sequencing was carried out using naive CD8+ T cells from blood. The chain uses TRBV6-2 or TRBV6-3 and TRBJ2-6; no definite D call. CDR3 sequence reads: CASSYFDSPANVLTF. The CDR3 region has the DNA TGTGCCAGCAGTTACTTTGATTCTCCGGCCAACGTCCTGACTTTC.